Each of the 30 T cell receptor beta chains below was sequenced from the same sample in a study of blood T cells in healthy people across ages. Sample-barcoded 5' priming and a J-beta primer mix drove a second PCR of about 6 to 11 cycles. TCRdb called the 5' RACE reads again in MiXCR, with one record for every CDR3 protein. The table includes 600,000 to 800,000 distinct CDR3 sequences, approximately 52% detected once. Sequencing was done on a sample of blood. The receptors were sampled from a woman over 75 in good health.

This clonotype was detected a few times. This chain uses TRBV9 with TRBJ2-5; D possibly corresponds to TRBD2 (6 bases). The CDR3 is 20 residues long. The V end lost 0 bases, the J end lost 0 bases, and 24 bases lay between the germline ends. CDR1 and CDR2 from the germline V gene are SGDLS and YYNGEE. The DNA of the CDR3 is TGTGCCAGCAGCGTAGGCCCCCCCTTGACTAGTTCCACTAACCAAGAGACCCAGTACTTC. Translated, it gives CASSVGPPLTSSTNQETQYF.

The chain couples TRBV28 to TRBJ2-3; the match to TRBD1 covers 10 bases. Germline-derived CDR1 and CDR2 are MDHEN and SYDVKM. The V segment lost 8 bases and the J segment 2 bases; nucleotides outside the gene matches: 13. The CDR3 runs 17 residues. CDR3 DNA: TGTGCCAGCTACCTCCCTGACAGGGGGCTCGACACAGATACGCAGTATTTT. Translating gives CASYLPDRGLDTDTQYF.

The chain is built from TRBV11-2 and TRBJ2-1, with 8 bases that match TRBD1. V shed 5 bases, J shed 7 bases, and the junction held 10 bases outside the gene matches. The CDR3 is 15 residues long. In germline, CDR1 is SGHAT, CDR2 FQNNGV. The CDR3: CASSTGRTGKNEQFF. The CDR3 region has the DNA TGTGCCAGCAGCACTGGCCGGACAGGGAAAAATGAGCAGTTCTTC.

CDR3 sequence: CASSQEGVYGYTF. The CDR3 DNA reads as TGTGCCAGCAGCCAAGAAGGAGTCTATGGCTACACCTTC. The chain links TRBV14 to TRBJ1-2; no clear D gene. Per the germline V gene, CDR1 is SGHDN and CDR2 is FVKESK. V lost 0 bases, J lost 4 bases, and 6 bases lay in between. This CDR3 has 13 amino acids. Looking up the rest from reference TRBV14 and TRBJ1-2 gives the full variable domain: EAGVTQFPSHSVIEKGQTVTLRCDPISGHDNLYWYRRVMGKEIKFLLHFVKESKQDESGMPNNRFLAERTGGTYSTLKVQPAELEDSGVYFCASSQEGVYGYTFGSGTRLTVV.

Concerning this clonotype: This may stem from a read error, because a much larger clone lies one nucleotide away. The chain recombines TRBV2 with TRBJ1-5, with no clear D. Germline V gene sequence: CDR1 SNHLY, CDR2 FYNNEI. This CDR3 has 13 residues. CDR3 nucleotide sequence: TGTGCCAGCAAGGCGGATAGCAAGCAGCCCCAGCATTTT. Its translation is CASKADSKQPQHF.

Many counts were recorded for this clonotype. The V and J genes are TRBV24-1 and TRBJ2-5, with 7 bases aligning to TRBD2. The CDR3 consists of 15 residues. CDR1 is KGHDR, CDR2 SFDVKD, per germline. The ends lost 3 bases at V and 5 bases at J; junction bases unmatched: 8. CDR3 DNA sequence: TGTGCCACCAGTGATCCAGCGGGATCGGCGGAGACCCAGTACTTC. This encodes CATSDPAGSAETQYF.

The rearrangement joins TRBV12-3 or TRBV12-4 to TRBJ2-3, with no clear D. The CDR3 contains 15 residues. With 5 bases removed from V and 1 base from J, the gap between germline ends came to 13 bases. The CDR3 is CASSISRGRTDTQYF. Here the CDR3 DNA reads TGTGCCAGCAGTATATCTAGAGGACGCACAGATACGCAGTATTTT.

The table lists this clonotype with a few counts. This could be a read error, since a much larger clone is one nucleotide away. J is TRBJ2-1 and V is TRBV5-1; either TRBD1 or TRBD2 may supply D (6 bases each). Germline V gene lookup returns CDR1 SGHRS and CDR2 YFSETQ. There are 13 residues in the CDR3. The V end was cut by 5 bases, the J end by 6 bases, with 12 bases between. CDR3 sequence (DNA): TGCGCCAGCAGATGGGGGGCCGGCAATGAGCAGTTCTTC. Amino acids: CASRWGAGNEQFF.

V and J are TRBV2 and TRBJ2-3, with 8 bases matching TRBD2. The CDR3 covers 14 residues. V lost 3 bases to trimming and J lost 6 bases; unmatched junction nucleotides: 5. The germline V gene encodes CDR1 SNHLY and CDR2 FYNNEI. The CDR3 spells CASSEREDGDTQYF. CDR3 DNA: TGTGCCAGCAGTGAGCGGGAGGATGGGGATACGCAGTATTTT.

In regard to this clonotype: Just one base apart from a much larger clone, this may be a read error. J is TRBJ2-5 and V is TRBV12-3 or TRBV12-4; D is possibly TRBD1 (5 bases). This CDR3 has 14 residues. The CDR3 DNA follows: TGTGCCAGCAAACAGGCTTTAGGACGAGAGGCCCAGTACTTC. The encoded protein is CASKQALGREAQYF.

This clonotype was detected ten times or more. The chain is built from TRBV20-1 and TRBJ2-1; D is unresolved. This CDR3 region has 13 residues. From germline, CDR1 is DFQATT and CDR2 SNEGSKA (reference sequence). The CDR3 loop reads CSVRDSGYNEQFF. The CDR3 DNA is TGCAGCGTAAGGGATTCTGGCTACAATGAGCAGTTCTTC.

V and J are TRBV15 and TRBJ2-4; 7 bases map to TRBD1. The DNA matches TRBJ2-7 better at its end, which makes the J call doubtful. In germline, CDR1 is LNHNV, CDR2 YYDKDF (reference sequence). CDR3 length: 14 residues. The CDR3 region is CATSSSQGIYEQYF. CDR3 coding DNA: TGTGCCACCAGCAGTTCACAGGGGATTTACGAGCAGTACTTC.

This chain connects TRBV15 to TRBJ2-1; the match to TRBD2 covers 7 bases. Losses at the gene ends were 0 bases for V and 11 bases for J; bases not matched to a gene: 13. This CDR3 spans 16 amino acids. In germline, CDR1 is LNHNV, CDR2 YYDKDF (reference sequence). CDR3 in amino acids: CATSRDTEGGAMKQFF. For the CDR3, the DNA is TGTGCCACCAGCAGAGATACGGAGGGAGGGGCAATGAAGCAGTTCTTC.

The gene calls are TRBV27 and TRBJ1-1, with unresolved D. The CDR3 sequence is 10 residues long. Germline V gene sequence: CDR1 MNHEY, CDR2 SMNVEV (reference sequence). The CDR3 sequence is CASGKTEAFF. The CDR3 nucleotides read TGTGCTTCGGGGAAGACTGAAGCTTTCTTT.

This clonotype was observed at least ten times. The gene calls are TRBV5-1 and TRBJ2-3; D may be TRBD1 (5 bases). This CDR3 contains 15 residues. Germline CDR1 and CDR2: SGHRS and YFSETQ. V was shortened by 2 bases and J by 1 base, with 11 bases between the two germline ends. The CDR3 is CASSLSGLRTDTQYF. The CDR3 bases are TGCGCCAGCAGCTTATCAGGGCTGCGCACAGATACGCAGTATTTT. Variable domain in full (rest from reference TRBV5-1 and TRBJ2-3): KAGVTQTPRYLIKTRGQQVTLSCSPISGHRSVSWYQQTPGQGLQFLFEYFSETQRNKGNFPGRFSGRQFSNSRSEMNVSTLELGDSALYLCASSLSGLRTDTQYFGPGTRLTVL.

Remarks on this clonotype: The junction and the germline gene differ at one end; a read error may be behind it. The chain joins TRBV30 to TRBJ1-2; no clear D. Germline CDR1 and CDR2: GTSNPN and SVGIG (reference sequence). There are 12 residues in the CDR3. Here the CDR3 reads CARSENVYGYTF. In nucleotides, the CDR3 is TGTGCCCGGAGTGAAAACGTCTATGGCTACACCTTC.

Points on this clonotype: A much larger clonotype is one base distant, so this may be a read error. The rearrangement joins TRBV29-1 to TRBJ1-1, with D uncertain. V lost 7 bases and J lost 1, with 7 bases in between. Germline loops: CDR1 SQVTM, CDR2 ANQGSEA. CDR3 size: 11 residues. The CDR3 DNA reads TGCAGCGGCCGACAGAACACTGAAGCTTTCTTT. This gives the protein CSGRQNTEAFF. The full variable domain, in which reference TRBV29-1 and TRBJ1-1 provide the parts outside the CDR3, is SAVISQKPSRDICQRGTSLTIQCQVDSQVTMMFWYRQQPGQSLTLIATANQGSEATYESGFVIDKFPISRPNLTFSTLTVSNMSPEDSSIYLCSGRQNTEAFFGQGTRLTVV.

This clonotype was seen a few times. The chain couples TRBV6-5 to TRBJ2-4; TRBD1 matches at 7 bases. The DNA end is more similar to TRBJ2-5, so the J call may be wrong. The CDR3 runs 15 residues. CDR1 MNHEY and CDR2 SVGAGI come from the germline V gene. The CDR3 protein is CASSYSEQGWETQYF. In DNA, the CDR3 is TGTGCCAGCAGTTACTCGGAACAGGGGTGGGAGACCCAGTACTTC.

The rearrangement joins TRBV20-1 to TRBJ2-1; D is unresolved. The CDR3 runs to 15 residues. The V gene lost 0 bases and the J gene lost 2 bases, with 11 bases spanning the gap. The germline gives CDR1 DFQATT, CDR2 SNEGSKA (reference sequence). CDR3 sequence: CSARDSRLTYNEQFF. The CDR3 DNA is TGCAGTGCTAGAGATTCCCGACTCACCTACAATGAGCAGTTCTTC.

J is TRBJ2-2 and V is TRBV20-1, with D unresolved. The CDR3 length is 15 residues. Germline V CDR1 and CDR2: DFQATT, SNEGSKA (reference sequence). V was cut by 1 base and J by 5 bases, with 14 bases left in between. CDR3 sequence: CSARVARTTTGELFF. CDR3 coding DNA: TGCAGTGCTAGAGTGGCCAGGACGACAACCGGGGAGCTGTTTTTT.

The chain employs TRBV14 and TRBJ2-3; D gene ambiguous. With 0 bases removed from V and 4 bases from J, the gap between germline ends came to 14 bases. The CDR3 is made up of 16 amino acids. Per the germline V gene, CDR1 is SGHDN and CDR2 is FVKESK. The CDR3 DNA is TGTGCCAGCAGCCAAGATAGGCGTGGCTTGCCAGATACGCAGTATTTT. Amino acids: CASSQDRRGLPDTQYF. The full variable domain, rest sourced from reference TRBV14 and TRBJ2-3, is EAGVTQFPSHSVIEKGQTVTLRCDPISGHDNLYWYRRVMGKEIKFLLHFVKESKQDESGMPNNRFLAERTGGTYSTLKVQPAELEDSGVYFCASSQDRRGLPDTQYFGPGTRLTVL.

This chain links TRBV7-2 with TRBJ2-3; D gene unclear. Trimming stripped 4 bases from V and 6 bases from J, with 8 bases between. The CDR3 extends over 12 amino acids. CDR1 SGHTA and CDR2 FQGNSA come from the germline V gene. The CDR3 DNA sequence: TGTGCCAGCAGCTCCTGGGCGGATACGCAGTATTTT. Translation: CASSSWADTQYF. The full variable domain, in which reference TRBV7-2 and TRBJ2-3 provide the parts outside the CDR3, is GAGVSQSPSNKVTEKGKDVELRCDPISGHTALYWYRQSLGQGLEFLIYFQGNSAPDKSGLPSDRFSAERTGGSVSTLTIQRTQQEDSAVYLCASSSWADTQYFGPGTRLTVL.

This CDR3 is CASTRDRDTGELFF. For the CDR3, the DNA is TGTGCCAGCACTAGGGACAGGGACACCGGGGAGCTGTTTTTT. V usage is TRBV6-2 or TRBV6-3 and J usage is TRBJ2-2, with 9 bases fitting TRBD1. The CDR3 covers 14 residues. V lost 7 bases, J lost 3 bases, and 3 bases stayed unmatched. CDR1 MNHEY and CDR2 SVGEGT come from the germline V gene.

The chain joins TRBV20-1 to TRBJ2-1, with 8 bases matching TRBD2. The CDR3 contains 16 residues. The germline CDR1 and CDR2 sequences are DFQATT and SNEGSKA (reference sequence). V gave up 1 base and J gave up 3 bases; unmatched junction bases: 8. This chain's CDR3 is CSARVGTAGDYNEQFF. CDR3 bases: TGCAGTGCTAGAGTAGGAACAGCGGGAGACTACAATGAGCAGTTCTTC.

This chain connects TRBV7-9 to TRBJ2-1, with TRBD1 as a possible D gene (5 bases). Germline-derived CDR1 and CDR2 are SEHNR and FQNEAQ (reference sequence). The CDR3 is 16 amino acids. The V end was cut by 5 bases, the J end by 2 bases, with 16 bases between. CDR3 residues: CASSGRARQTYNEQFF. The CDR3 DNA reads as TGTGCCAGCAGCGGAAGGGCTAGACAGACCTACAATGAGCAGTTCTTC.

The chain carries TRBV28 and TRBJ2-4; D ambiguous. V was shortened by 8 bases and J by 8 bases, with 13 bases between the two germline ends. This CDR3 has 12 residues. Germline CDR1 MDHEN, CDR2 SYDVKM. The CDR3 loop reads CASWSNGHIQYF. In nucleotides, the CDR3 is TGTGCCAGCTGGTCGAACGGGCACATTCAGTACTTC.

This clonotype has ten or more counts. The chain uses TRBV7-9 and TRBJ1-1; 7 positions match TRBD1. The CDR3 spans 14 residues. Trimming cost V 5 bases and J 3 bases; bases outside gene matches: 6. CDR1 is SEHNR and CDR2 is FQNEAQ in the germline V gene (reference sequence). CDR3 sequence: CASSLPGGDTEAFF. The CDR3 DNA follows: TGTGCCAGCAGCCTCCCAGGGGGGGACACTGAAGCTTTCTTT.

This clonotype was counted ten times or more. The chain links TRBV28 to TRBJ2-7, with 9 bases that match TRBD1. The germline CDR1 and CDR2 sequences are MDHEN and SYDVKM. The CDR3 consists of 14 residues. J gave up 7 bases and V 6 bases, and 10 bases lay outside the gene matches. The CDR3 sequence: CASSLTGQGMEQYF. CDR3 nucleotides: TGTGCCAGCAGCCTAACGGGACAGGGCATGGAGCAGTACTTC.

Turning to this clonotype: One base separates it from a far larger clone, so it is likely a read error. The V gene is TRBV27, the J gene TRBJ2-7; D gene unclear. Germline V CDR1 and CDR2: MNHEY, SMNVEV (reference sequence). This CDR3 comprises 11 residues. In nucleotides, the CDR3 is TGTACCAGCAGTTCCTCGGGCGAGCAGTACTTC. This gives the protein CTSSSSGEQYF.

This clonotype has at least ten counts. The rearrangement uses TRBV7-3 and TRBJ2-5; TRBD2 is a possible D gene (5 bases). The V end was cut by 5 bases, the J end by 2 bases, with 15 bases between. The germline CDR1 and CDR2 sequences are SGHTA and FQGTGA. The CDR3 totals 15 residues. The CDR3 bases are TGTGCCAGCAGCACGCAAGGAGGAAGACAAGAGACCCAGTACTTC. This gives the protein CASSTQGGRQETQYF.